The 11 T cell receptor beta chains in this list originate from one sample, sequenced in a study of molecular identifiers for immune sequencing clone quantification. One entry per CDR3 protein, called by TCRdb with MiXCR from the PCR reads. The repertoire holds 97,000 or so distinct CDR3 sequences, 20% to 30% seen once, with around 0.92% in the top ten. Sequenced input: naive CD8+ T cells from blood, with Jurkat cell RNA spiked in. Subset given: FACS-sorted CD8+CD4-CCR7+CD45RA+ naive T cells. The receptors stem from a human donor in good health. Some libraries in this study had Jurkat cell RNA spiked in.

This clonotype was detected a few times. The chain recombines TRBV15 with TRBJ2-7; 7 positions agree with TRBD2. After removal of 5 bases from V and 7 bases from J, the junction contained 8 bases not matched to a gene. Germline V gene sequence: CDR1 LNHNV, CDR2 YYDKDF (reference sequence). This CDR3 has 13 residues. The CDR3 is CATSPRGVSEQYF. In nucleotides, the CDR3 is TGTGCCACCAGCCCCCGGGGGGTGAGTGAGCAGTACTTC. Complete variable domain (other parts from reference TRBV15 and TRBJ2-7): DAMVIQNPRYQVTQFGKPVTLSCSQTLNHNVMYWYQQKSSQAPKLLFHYYDKDFNNEADTPDNFQSRRPNTSFCFLDIRSPGLGDTAMYLCATSPRGVSEQYFGPGTRLTVT.

This clonotype was seen ten or more times. The chain employs TRBV29-1 and TRBJ1-1; D uncertain. This CDR3 comprises 12 residues. Trimming took off 5 bases at V and 0 bases at J, with 7 bases between the two ends. The germline CDR1 and CDR2 sequences are SQVTM and ANQGSEA. The CDR3 DNA reads as TGCAGCGTTTCGCCCATGAACACTGAAGCTTTCTTT. It codes for CSVSPMNTEAFF.

This clonotype was counted ten times or more. The chain recombines TRBV4-1 with TRBJ1-5; the match to TRBD1 covers 8 bases. V lost 5 bases and J lost 2; bases outside the gene matches: 2. The CDR3 sequence is 14 residues long. Germline lookup yields CDR1 MGHRA and CDR2 YSYEKL. This CDR3 reads CASSATGGNQPQHF. The DNA of the CDR3 is TGCGCCAGCAGCGCGACAGGGGGCAATCAGCCCCAGCATTTT.

This clonotype has a count of ten or more. The chain carries TRBV11-2 and TRBJ2-7; a weak D match, TRBD2 (7 bases). The length of the CDR3 is 15 residues. Trimming stripped 3 bases from V and 2 bases from J, with 14 bases between. From germline, CDR1 is SGHAT and CDR2 FQNNGV. The CDR3 DNA reads as TGTGCCAGCAGCTTCGGCGGGGGCCCGCCCTACGAGCAGTACTTC. It translates to CASSFGGGPPYEQYF.

About this clonotype: This could be a read error, since a much larger clone is one nucleotide away. This rearrangement joins TRBV5-6 to TRBJ1-1; D may be TRBD1 (5 bases). V gave up 4 bases and J gave up 3 bases, with 16 bases separating them. CDR3 size: 15 residues. Germline loops: CDR1 SGHDT, CDR2 YYEEEE. The CDR3 DNA sequence: TGTGCCAGCAGCATTTGGGCAGGGTGGGACACTGAAGCTTTCTTT. This translates into CASSIWAGWDTEAFF.

This clonotype was counted ten times or more. The chain uses TRBV7-2 and TRBJ2-3; D is perhaps TRBD1 (6 bases). The CDR3 totals 15 residues. From germline, CDR1 is SGHTA and CDR2 FQGNSA. The V and J ends lost 0 bases and 4 bases respectively, with 11 bases between them. The chain's CDR3 is CASSLATGWADTQYF. CDR3 sequence (DNA): TGTGCCAGCAGCTTAGCAACAGGGTGGGCAGATACGCAGTATTTT.

The table lists this clonotype with many counts. The chain has TRBV14 and TRBJ1-1, with TRBD1 matching over 9 bases. The CDR3 consists of 16 residues. Losses at the gene ends were 3 bases for V and 5 bases for J; bases not matched to a gene: 10. Germline lookup yields CDR1 SGHDN and CDR2 FVKESK. CDR3 DNA sequence: TGTGCCAGCAGCCATTCTTTACAGGGGGCGGTTACTGAAGCTTTCTTT. It yields the protein CASSHSLQGAVTEAFF.

For this clonotype: A much bigger clone sits one base away, suggesting this may be a read error. V and J are TRBV20-1 and TRBJ2-3; 11 bases line up with TRBD2. The CDR3 extends over 15 amino acids. With V trimmed by 7 bases and J by 7 bases, 13 bases remained unmatched. Germline CDR1 and CDR2: DFQATT and SNEGSKA (reference sequence). CDR3 loop: CSVPTRRLAGYTQYF. The CDR3, as DNA: TGCAGTGTCCCAACCCGCAGACTAGCGGGGTATACGCAGTATTTT.

This clonotype has only a few counts. At one boundary the junction diverges from the germline segment, which might be a read error. This chain connects TRBV28 to TRBJ2-5; tentative D call: TRBD1 (6 bases). The germline V gene encodes CDR1 MDHEN and CDR2 SYDVKM. CDR3 length: 16 amino acids. Here the CDR3 reads CASSSTQGWYQEPQYF. The CDR3 DNA sequence: TGTGCCAGCAGTTCCACACAGGGATGGTACCAAGAGCCCCAGTACTTC. Supplemented by reference TRBV28 and TRBJ2-5, the full variable domain reads DVKVTQSSRYLVKRTGEKVFLECVQDMDHENMFWYRQDPGLGLRLIYFSYDVKMKEKGDIPEGYSVSREKKERFSLILESASTNQTSMYLCASSSTQGWYQEPQYFGPGTRLLVL.

The V call is TRBV24-1, the J call TRBJ2-5; D tentatively fits TRBD1 or TRBD2 (5 bases each). Germline V gene data show CDR1 as KGHDR and CDR2 as SFDVKD. This CDR3 is built from 14 residues. The V end lost 4 bases, the J end lost 4 bases, and 12 bases lay between the germline ends. CDR3 in amino acids: CATSDGARGETQYF. The CDR3 DNA reads as TGTGCCACCAGTGACGGGGCAAGGGGAGAGACCCAGTACTTC.

The sample holds many counts of this clonotype. V is TRBV19 and J is TRBJ1-4, with TRBD1 matching over 8 bases. V lost 1 base and J lost 5; bases outside the gene matches: 9. Looked up from germline, CDR1 is LNHDA and CDR2 is SQIVND (reference sequence). The CDR3 is 17 amino acids. The CDR3 DNA is TGTGCCAGTAGTATAGTCCACCGGGACAGGAAAAATGAAAAACTGTTTTTT. Its translation is CASSIVHRDRKNEKLFF.